Below, 20 T cell receptor beta chains from the same sample are listed, as sequenced in a study of cytomegalovirus exposure and HLA in healthy donors. The PCR used 60 Vbeta and 13 Jbeta primers. Sequencing was performed with immunoSEQ multiplex PCR; in TCRdb, only in-frame clones are kept and a portion is missing. This sample has 85,000 to 100,000 clones; around four fifths occur once, and the top ten carry approximately 3.7%. The sequenced sample was PBMCs. Source of these receptors: a female donor in good health and CMV-seropositive.

The chain links TRBV6-7 to TRBJ2-5, with 8 bases matching TRBD2. TRBV6-7 is an ORF; its function is uncertain. Unmatched junction bases numbered 12, after V lost 0 bases and J lost 6 bases. The CDR3 sequence is 17 residues long. The DNA for the CDR3 is TGTGCCAGCAGTTACTCGAAGGCGGGGGGTAAAGGAAAGACCCAGTACTTC. Translated: CASSYSKAGGKGKTQYF.

The gene calls are TRBV28 and TRBJ1-2; D not resolved. V was shortened by 6 bases and J by 4 bases, with 15 bases between the two germline ends. The CDR3 has 14 amino acids. CDR1 and CDR2 from the germline V gene are MDHEN and SYDVKM. The CDR3 nucleotides read TGTGCCAGCAGCCCCGAGTCGCCCGGCTATGGCTACACCTTC. Encoded protein: CASSPESPGYGYTF.

The V and J genes are TRBV5-6 and TRBJ2-1; D is perhaps TRBD2 (5 bases). V shed 0 bases and J shed 7 bases, with 17 bases lying between them. Germline loops: CDR1 SGHDT, CDR2 YYEEEE. CDR3 length: 16 amino acids. The CDR3 region is CASSLESYLSGNEQFF. The CDR3 DNA reads as TGTGCCAGCAGCTTGGAGTCATACTTGTCGGGAAATGAGCAGTTCTTC.

This chain connects TRBV27 to TRBJ2-1; maybe TRBD2 (5 bases). The CDR3 is 14 amino acids. Germline V lookup: CDR1 MNHEY, CDR2 SMNVEV (reference sequence). V was clipped by 2 bases and J by 6 bases, with 11 bases between them. CDR3 DNA: TGTGCCAGCAGTTTAAGGATTGCGGGCAATGAGCAGTTCTTC. Protein sequence: CASSLRIAGNEQFF.

This chain joins TRBV2 and TRBJ1-2; TRBD1 aligns across 7 bases. CDR1 is SNHLY and CDR2 is FYNNEI in the germline V gene. V lost 6 bases, J lost 6 bases, and 10 bases stayed unmatched. There are 14 residues in the CDR3. CDR3 nucleotide sequence: TGTGCCAGCAGATCCAGACAGGGTTTGGATGGCTACACCTTC. Amino acids: CASRSRQGLDGYTF.

The V and J genes are TRBV7-9 and TRBJ1-6; D is uncertain. Germline V CDR1 and CDR2: SEHNR, FQNEAQ (reference sequence). This CDR3 region has 17 residues. V was clipped by 4 bases and J by 9 bases, with 22 bases between them. The chain's CDR3 is CASSSHEVVRLGSPLHF. The CDR3 DNA sequence: TGTGCCAGCAGCTCTCACGAGGTCGTGCGCCTGGGTTCACCCCTCCACTTT.

The chain combines TRBV28 with TRBJ2-7; a possible D gene is TRBD1 (6 bases). The V and J ends lost 2 bases and 6 bases respectively, with 17 bases between them. Per the germline V gene, CDR1 is MDHEN and CDR2 is SYDVKM. This CDR3 contains 15 residues. The CDR3 sequence is CASSLNRDKRGEQYF. The CDR3 bases are TGTGCCAGCAGTTTAAACCGGGACAAGCGCGGCGAGCAGTACTTC.

The genes are TRBV6-6 and TRBJ1-4; D may be TRBD1 (6 bases). Trimming took 5 bases from V and 5 from J, leaving 12 bases between them. Germline CDR1 and CDR2: MNHNY and SVGAGI (reference sequence). This CDR3 has 14 residues. In DNA form, the CDR3 reads TGTGCCAGCAGTAACAGGGCGAGAAATGAAAAACTGTTTTTT. It translates to CASSNRARNEKLFF.

The chain recombines TRBV7-8 with TRBJ1-5; possible D gene TRBD1, 6 bases. Germline V gene sequence: CDR1 SGHVS, CDR2 FQNEAQ. CDR3 size: 14 residues. V dropped 5 bases and J dropped 4 bases, with 12 bases sitting between them. The CDR3 loop reads CASSPRGGNQPQHF. In DNA, the CDR3 is TGTGCCAGCAGCCCTAGGGGGGGGAATCAGCCCCAGCATTTT.

V gene TRBV6-6 combines with J gene TRBJ1-1, with 9 bases that match TRBD1. Trimming cost V 6 bases and J 4 bases; bases outside gene matches: 6. This CDR3 is 14 amino acids long. The germline V gene encodes CDR1 MNHNY and CDR2 SVGAGI (reference sequence). In nucleotides, the CDR3 is TGTGCCAGCAGGTGGGACAGGGCGGCCACTGAAGCTTTCTTT. Protein: CASRWDRAATEAFF.

The chain combines TRBV5-6 with TRBJ2-7, with TRBD1 matching over 9 bases. This CDR3 spans 15 amino acids. From germline, CDR1 is SGHDT and CDR2 YYEEEE. V lost 1 base, J lost 5 bases, and 7 bases stayed unmatched. The chain's CDR3 is CASSLWDRVAHEQYF. Here the CDR3 DNA reads TGTGCCAGCAGCTTGTGGGACAGGGTTGCCCACGAGCAGTACTTC.

This sequence joins TRBV18 and TRBJ2-1; maybe TRBD1 (6 bases). The CDR3 has 14 residues. Germline loops: CDR1 KGHSH, CDR2 LQKENI. V dropped 8 bases and J dropped 4 bases, with 15 bases sitting between them. Here the CDR3 reads CASLAGTHYNEQFF. The CDR3 DNA reads TGTGCCAGCCTCGCCGGGACACATTACAATGAGCAGTTCTTC.

The rearrangement links TRBV5-6 to TRBJ1-1; D remains unclear. CDR3 length equals 13 residues. V shed 9 bases and J shed 1 base, with 13 bases lying between them. From germline, CDR1 is SGHDT and CDR2 YYEEEE. Written as DNA, the CDR3 is TGTGCCACCGCTCTCGGGGAGAACACTGAAGCTTTCTTT. Translating gives CATALGENTEAFF.

This clone occurred a few times. Here the CDR3 reads CASSFSWQPQHF. In DNA, the CDR3 is TGTGCCAGTAGCTTCAGTTGGCAGCCCCAGCATTTT. V gene TRBV19 combines with J gene TRBJ1-5; D unresolved. In germline, CDR1 is LNHDA, CDR2 SQIVND (reference sequence). V was clipped by 6 bases and J by 7 bases, with 10 bases between them. The CDR3 extends over 12 amino acids. Drawing the rest from reference TRBV19 and TRBJ1-5, the complete variable domain is DGGITQSPKYLFRKEGQNVTLSCEQNLNHDAMYWYRQDPGQGLRLIYYSQIVNDFQKGDIAEGYSVSREKKESFPLTVTSAQKNPTAFYLCASSFSWQPQHFGDGTRLSIL.

The chain has TRBV11-2 and TRBJ2-1; D gene ambiguous. The V gene lost 5 bases and the J gene lost 0 bases, with 8 bases spanning the gap. Germline CDR1 is SGHAT and CDR2 is FQNNGV. The CDR3 has 14 amino acids. The CDR3 here is CASSPPSSYNEQFF. DNA of the CDR3: TGTGCCAGCAGCCCACCTAGCTCCTACAATGAGCAGTTCTTC.

The V gene is TRBV4-1, the J gene TRBJ1-1; 9 bases fit TRBD1. The CDR3 extends over 19 amino acids. Trimming took 3 bases from V and 1 from J; bases not matched to a gene: 15. CDR1 MGHRA and CDR2 YSYEKL come from the germline V gene. The CDR3 DNA reads TGCGCCAGCAGCCATCTTTTTTCCCTTCCGGGACAGGGGAACACTGAAGCTTTCTTT. It yields the protein CASSHLFSLPGQGNTEAFF.

As concerns this clone: At one end the junction does not follow the germline gene, possibly because of a read error. The chain is built from TRBV7-2 and TRBJ1-1, with 10 bases aligning to TRBD1. This CDR3 has 16 residues. CDR1 and CDR2 (germline): SGHTA, FQGNSA. The CDR3 region is CASRRQGARKNTEALF. DNA for the CDR3: TGTGCCAGCAGGCGACAGGGGGCGAGGAAGAACACTGAAGCTCTCTTT.

The genes are TRBV7-6 and TRBJ2-3; TRBD2 agrees at 11 bases. The CDR3 runs 18 residues. The J segment lost 2 bases and the V segment lost 1 base, leaving 8 bases of the junction unmatched. Germline V gene data show CDR1 as SGHVS and CDR2 as FNYEAQ. The CDR3 DNA reads as TGTGCCAGCAGCTTAGGGGTTAGCGGGGGGGCTATCACAGATACGCAGTATTTT. This codes for CASSLGVSGGAITDTQYF.

This sequence joins TRBV10-3 and TRBJ1-1; possible D gene TRBD1, 6 bases. Germline V gives CDR1 ENHRY, CDR2 SYGVKD. Trimming took 7 bases from V and 1 from J, leaving 10 bases between them. The CDR3 loop spans 13 amino acids. CDR3 sequence: CAITGGANTEAFF. CDR3 DNA sequence: TGTGCCATCACTGGGGGGGCGAACACTGAAGCTTTCTTT.

This rearrangement joins TRBV10-2 to TRBJ2-5, with 9 bases identical to TRBD2. This CDR3 has 15 residues. Germline V CDR1 and CDR2: WSHSY, SAAADI. Trimming took 7 bases from V and 4 from J; bases not matched to a gene: 10. The CDR3 nucleotides are TGCGCCAGCATGGGGGCGGGGGGGCCCGGAGAGACCCAGTACTTC. Its translation is CASMGAGGPGETQYF.